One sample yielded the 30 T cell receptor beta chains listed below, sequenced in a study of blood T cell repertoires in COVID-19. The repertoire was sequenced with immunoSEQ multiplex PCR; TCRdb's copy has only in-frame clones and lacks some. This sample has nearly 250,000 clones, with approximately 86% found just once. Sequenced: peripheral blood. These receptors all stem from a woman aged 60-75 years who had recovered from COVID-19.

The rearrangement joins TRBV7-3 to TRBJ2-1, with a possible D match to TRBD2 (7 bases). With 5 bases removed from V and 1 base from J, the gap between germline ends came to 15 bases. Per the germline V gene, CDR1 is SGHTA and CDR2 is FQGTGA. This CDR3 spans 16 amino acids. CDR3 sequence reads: CASSLRGARSYNEQFF. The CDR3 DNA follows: TGTGCCAGCAGCCTACGGGGGGCGAGGTCCTACAATGAGCAGTTCTTC. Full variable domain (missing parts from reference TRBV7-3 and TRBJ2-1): GAGVSQTPSNKVTEKGKYVELRCDPISGHTALYWYRQSLGQGPEFLIYFQGTGAADDSGLPNDRFFAVRPEGSVSTLKIQRTERGDSAVYLCASSLRGARSYNEQFFGPGTRLTVL.

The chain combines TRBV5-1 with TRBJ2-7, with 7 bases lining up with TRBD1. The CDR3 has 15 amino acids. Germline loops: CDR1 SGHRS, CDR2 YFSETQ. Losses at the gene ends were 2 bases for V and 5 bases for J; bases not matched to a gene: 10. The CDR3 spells CASSFPRTGRNEQYF. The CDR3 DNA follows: TGCGCCAGCAGCTTTCCTAGGACAGGAAGGAACGAGCAGTACTTC.

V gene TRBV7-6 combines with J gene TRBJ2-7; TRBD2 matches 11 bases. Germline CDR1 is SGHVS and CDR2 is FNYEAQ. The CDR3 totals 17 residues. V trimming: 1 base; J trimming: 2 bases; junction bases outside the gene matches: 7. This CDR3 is CASSLVLAGGLAYEQYF. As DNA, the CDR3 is TGTGCCAGCAGCTTAGTGCTAGCGGGGGGCCTAGCCTACGAGCAGTACTTC.

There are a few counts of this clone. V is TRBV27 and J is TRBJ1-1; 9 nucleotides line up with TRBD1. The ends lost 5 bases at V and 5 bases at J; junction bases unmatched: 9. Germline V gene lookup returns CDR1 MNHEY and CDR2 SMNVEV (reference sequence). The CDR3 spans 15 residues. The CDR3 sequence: CASSPRTGVGTEAFF. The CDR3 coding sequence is TGTGCCAGCAGTCCTCGGACAGGGGTGGGTACTGAAGCTTTCTTT.

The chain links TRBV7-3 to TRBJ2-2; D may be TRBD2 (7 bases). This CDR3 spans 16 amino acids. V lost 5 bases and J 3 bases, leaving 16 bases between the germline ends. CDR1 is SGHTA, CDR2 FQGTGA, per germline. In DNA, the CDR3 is TGTGCCAGCAGCGAGAGGGGGGGCCCATACACCGGGGAGCTGTTTTTT. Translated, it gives CASSERGGPYTGELFF.

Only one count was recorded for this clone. The CDR3 reads CASSIPGQGSHHYGYTF. The CDR3 DNA sequence: TGTGCCAGTAGTATCCCGGGACAGGGGTCCCACCACTATGGCTACACCTTC. The chain carries TRBV19 and TRBJ1-2, with 10 bases matching TRBD1. The V segment lost 3 bases and the J segment 3 bases; nucleotides outside the gene matches: 10. CDR3 length: 17 amino acids. From germline, CDR1 is LNHDA and CDR2 SQIVND (reference sequence).

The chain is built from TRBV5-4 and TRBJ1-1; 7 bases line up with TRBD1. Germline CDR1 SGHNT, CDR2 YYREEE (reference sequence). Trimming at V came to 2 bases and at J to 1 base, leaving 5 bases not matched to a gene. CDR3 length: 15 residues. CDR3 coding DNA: TGTGCCAGCAGCTTTTCGCGGACAGGGAACACTGAAGCTTTCTTT. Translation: CASSFSRTGNTEAFF.

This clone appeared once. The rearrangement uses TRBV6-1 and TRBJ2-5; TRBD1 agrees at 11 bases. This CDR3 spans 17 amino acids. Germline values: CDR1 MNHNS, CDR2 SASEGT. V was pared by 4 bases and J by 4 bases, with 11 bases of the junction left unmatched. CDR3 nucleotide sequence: TGTGCCAGCAGTGCAAGACTTCCGGGACAGGGGGTAGAGACCCAGTACTTC. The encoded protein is CASSARLPGQGVETQYF.

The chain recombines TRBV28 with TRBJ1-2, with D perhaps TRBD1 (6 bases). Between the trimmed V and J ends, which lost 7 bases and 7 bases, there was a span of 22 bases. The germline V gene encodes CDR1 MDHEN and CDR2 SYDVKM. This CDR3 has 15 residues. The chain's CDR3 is CASIDGTRYYSGYTF. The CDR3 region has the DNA TGTGCCAGCATCGACGGGACAAGGTATTACTCTGGCTACACCTTC.

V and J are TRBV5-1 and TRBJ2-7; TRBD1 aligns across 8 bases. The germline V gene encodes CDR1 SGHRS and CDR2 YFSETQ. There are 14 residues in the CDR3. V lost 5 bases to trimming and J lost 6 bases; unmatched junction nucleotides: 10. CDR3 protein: CASSLGQGLSEQYF. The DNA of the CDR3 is TGCGCCAGCAGTCTCGGACAGGGTTTGAGCGAGCAGTACTTC.

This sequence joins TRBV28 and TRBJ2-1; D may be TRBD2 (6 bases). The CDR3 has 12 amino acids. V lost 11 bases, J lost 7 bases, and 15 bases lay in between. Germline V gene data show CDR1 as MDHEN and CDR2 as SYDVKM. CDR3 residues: CAGGTFRNEQFF. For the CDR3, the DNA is TGTGCCGGCGGGACCTTCCGGAATGAGCAGTTCTTC.

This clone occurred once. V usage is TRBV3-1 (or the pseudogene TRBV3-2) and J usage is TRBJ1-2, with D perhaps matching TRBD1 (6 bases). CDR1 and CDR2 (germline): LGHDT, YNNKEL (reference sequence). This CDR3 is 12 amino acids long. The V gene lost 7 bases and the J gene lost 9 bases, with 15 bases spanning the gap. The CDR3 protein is CASNRDKARYTF. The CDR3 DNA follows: TGTGCCAGCAACCGGGACAAGGCTCGCTACACCTTC.

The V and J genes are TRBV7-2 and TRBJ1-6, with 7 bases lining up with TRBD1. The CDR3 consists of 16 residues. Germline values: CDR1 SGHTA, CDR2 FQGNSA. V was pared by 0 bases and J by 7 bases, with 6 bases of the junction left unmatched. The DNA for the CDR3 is TGTGCCAGCAGCTTAGCCAGGGGGAACCGGAATTCACCCCTCCACTTT. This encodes CASSLARGNRNSPLHF.

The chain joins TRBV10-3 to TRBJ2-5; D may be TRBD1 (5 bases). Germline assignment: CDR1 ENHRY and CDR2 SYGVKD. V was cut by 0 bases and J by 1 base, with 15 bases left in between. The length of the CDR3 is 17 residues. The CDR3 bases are TGTGCCATCAGTGAGTCCACGGCCGGTGGGGCCCAAGAGACCCAGTACTTC. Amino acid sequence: CAISESTAGGAQETQYF.

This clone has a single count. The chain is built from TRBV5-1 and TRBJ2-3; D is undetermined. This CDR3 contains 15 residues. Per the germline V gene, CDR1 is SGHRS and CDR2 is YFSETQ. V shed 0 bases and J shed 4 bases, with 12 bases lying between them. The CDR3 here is CASSLELSPPDTQYF. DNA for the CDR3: TGCGCCAGCAGCTTGGAACTGTCCCCCCCAGATACGCAGTATTTT.

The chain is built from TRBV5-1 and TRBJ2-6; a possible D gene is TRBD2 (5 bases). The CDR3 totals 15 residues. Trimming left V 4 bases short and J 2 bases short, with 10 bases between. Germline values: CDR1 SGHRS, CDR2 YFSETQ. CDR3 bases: TGCGCCAGCAGCGTCGGGGTCGCTGGGGCCAACGTCCTGACTTTC. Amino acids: CASSVGVAGANVLTF. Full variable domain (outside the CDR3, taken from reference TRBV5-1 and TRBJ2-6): KAGVTQTPRYLIKTRGQQVTLSCSPISGHRSVSWYQQTPGQGLQFLFEYFSETQRNKGNFPGRFSGRQFSNSRSEMNVSTLELGDSALYLCASSVGVAGANVLTFGAGSRLTVL.

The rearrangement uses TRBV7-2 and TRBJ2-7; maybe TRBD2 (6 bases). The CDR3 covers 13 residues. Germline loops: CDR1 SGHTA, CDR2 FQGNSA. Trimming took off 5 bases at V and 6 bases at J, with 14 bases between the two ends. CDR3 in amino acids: CASSDEWRGEQYF. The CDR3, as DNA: TGTGCCAGCAGCGACGAATGGAGGGGCGAGCAGTACTTC.

CDR3 amino acids: CASSSGQGETGELFF. As DNA, the CDR3 is TGTGCCAGCAGCTCTGGACAGGGGGAAACCGGGGAGCTGTTTTTT. This chain connects TRBV7-3 to TRBJ2-2; 10 positions match TRBD1. CDR1 and CDR2 (germline): SGHTA, FQGTGA. The CDR3 consists of 15 residues. V was clipped by 4 bases and J by 5 bases; unmatched bases: 4. The full variable domain, completed using reference TRBV7-3 and TRBJ2-2, is GAGVSQTPSNKVTEKGKYVELRCDPISGHTALYWYRQSLGQGPEFLIYFQGTGAADDSGLPNDRFFAVRPEGSVSTLKIQRTERGDSAVYLCASSSGQGETGELFFGEGSRLTVL.

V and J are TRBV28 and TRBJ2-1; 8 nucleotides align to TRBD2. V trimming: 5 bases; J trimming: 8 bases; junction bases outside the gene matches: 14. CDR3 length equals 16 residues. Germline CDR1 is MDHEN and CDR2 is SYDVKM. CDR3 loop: CASSPHGGAWRDEQFF. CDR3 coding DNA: TGTGCCAGCAGTCCACACGGGGGGGCCTGGAGGGATGAGCAGTTCTTC.

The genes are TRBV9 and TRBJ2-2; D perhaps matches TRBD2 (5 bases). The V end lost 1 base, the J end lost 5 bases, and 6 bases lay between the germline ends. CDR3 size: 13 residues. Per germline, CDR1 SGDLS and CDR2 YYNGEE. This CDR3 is CASSVSGTGELFF. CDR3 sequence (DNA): TGTGCCAGCAGCGTATCGGGGACCGGGGAGCTGTTTTTT. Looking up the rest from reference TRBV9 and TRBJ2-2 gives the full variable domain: DSGVTQTPKHLITATGQRVTLRCSPRSGDLSVYWYQQSLDQGLQFLIQYYNGEERAKGNILERFSAQQFPDLHSELNLSSLELGDSALYFCASSVSGTGELFFGEGSRLTVL.

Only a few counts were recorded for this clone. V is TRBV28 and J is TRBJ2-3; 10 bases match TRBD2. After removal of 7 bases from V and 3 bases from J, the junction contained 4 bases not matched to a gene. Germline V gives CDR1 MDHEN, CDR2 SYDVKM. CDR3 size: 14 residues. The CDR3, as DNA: TGTGCCAGCATTAGCGGGGGGCTTACAGATACGCAGTATTTT. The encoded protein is CASISGGLTDTQYF.

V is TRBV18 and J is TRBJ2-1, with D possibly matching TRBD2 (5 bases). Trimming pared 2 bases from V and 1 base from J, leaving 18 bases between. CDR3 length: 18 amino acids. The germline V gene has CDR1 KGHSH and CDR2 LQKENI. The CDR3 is CASSPGIGVVGSYNEQFF. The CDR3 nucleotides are TGTGCCAGCTCACCAGGGATCGGGGTCGTGGGATCCTACAATGAGCAGTTCTTC.

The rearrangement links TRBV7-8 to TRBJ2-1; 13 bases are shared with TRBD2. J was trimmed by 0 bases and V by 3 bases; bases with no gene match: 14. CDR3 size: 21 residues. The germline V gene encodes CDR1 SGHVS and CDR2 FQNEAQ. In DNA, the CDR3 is TGTGCCAGCAGCTTGGGTCTTCCGGGACTAGCGGGGCTGAGCTCCTACAATGAGCAGTTCTTC. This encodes CASSLGLPGLAGLSSYNEQFF.

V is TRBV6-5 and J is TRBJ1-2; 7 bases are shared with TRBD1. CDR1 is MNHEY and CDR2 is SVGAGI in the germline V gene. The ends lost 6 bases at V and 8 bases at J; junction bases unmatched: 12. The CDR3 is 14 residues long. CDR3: CASRDGPTGVGYTF. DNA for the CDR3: TGTGCCAGCAGGGACGGCCCTACAGGGGTCGGCTACACCTTC.

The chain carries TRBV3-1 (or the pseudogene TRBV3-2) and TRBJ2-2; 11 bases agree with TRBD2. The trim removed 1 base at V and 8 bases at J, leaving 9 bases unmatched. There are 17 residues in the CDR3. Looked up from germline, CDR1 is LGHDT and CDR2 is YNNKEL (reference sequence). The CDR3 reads CASSQAILAGARGELFF. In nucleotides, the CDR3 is TGTGCCAGCAGCCAAGCAATACTAGCGGGGGCCAGGGGGGAGCTGTTTTTT.

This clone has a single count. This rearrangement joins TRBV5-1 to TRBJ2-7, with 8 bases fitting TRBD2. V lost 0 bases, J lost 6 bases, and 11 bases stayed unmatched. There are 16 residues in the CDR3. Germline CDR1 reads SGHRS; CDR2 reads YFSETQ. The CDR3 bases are TGCGCCAGCAGCTTGGTGGCGGGGGGCTTGACTGGCGAGCAGTACTTC. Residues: CASSLVAGGLTGEQYF.

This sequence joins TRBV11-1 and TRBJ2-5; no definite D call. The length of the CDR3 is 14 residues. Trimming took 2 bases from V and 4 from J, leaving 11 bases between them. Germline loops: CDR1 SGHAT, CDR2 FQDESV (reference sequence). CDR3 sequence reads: CASSLSPGRETQYF. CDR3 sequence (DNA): TGTGCCAGCAGCTTAAGCCCCGGTCGAGAGACCCAGTACTTC.

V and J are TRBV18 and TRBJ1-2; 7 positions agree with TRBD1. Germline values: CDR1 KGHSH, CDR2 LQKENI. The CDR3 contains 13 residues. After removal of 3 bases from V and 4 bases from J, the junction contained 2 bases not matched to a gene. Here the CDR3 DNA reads TGTGCCAGCTCACCGGGGACAGCCTATGGCTACACCTTC. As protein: CASSPGTAYGYTF.

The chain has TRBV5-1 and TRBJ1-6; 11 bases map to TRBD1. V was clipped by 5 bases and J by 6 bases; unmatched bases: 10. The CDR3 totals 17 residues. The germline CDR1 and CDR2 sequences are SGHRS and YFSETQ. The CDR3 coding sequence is TGCGCCAGCAGGAATTTAGGACAGGGGGCTTTTAATTCACCCCTCCACTTT. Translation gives CASRNLGQGAFNSPLHF.

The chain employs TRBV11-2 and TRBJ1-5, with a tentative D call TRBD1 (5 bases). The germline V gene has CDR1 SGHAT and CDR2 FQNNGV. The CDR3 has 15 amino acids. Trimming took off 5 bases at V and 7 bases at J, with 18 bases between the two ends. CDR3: CASSQNPTGGQPQHF. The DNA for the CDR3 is TGTGCCAGCAGCCAAAACCCTACCGGGGGGCAGCCCCAGCATTTT.